This TCR beta chain emerged from a study of T-cell memory formation after mild COVID-19 (dated by TCRdb to the early 2020s). Regarding the study in general: Most TCR sequence clusters were specific to one of the two donors. Longitudinal TCRalpha and TCRbeta repertoire sequencing tracked T-cell clones expanding and contracting after mild COVID-19 in two donors. Two young, previously healthy adult volunteers made up the cohort, one male and one female.

The research as a whole found: Contracting CD4+ clones were found mainly in CM and EM memory subsets, while CD8+ clones were enriched in EMRA. Clones contracting from day 15 to 85 had balanced CD4/CD8 phenotypes, while a second wave expanding from day 15 to 37 was biased towards CD4+. Only a couple of mild cases were covered in the study, and larger cohorts including severe cases with pre-infection samples were considered necessary. The detection of some responding clones in pre-infection memory suggests that pre-existing cross-reactive memory T cells joined the SARS-CoV-2 response. SARS-CoV-2 specificity was not confirmed for the second-wave clones peaking on day 37.

Details on this clonotype: The clone's antigen remains unknown. Base quality data are lacking; no much larger clone is found one base away.

CDR1 is given as SEHNR and CDR2 as FQNEAQ, both from the germline V gene (reference sequence). The cysteine opens and the phenylalanine closes a CDR3 of 13 amino acids. Kept here is only the CDR3 DNA, which spans 39 bases and is read in frame from base 1. Between the V and J ends, shortened by 6 bases and 2 bases respectively, the junction contains 9 bases. Ficoll-Paque density gradient centrifugation was used to isolate PBMCs. For sequencing, an Illumina NovaSeq 6000 was employed. cDNA libraries for TCRalpha and TCRbeta were prepared by 5'RACE using constant-segment primers, with sample barcodes and unique molecular identifiers added. RNA was extracted from every sample with Trizol reagent. The libraries were amplified in two PCR steps, and the second step added a second sample barcode and Illumina TruSeq adapters. Libraries were sequenced on an Illumina NovaSeq with 2 x 150 bp paired-end reads. The study's processing was this. With migec v1.2.7, reads were demultiplexed and then collapsed into UMI-guided consensus sequences. Using mixcr v2.1.11, UMI consensuses were aligned to TRA and TRB V and J templates and then assembled into clonotypes. A clonotype was counted as expanded or contracted only when both edgeR and NoisET called the clonotype significant, with the noise models trained on biological replicates. edgeR calls used a false discovery rate-adjusted p below 0.01 and a log2 fold-change threshold of 1. As an exploratory analysis of dynamics, PCA with hierarchical clustering was applied to max-normalized trajectories of the 1000 most abundant clonotypes. Separately sequenced CD4+ and CD8+ repertoires were used to assign a CD4 or CD8 phenotype to each responding clone. TCRdb reprocessing: public reads trimmed at Q25 with fastp, clones called with MiXCR, in-frame beta chains kept. Merged by CDR3 protein, the rows form single entries marked with the most common genes and DNA. None of the V and J calls come from the authors' own analysis; TCRdb made them. The sample table records about 350,000 distinct CDR3 sequences; 20% to 25% of these occur just once. The ten most abundant clones make up about 21% of the sample.

The chain is encoded by TRBV7-9 joined to TRBJ2-3, with the D gene not clear enough to name. The specimen sequenced was PBMCs or a T cell subset sorted from them (not recorded which). This TCR derives from a man aged 18 to 29 who had mild COVID-19 (a few samples of this study predate the infection). The sample titles of this study are shuffled in the database, so cell type and time point are left out; the donor was told from shared clones. The bases are TGTGCCAGCAGAGACTTTATCACAGATACGCAGTATTTT. Its amino acids are CASRDFITDTQYF. The entire variable domain, with the stretches around the CDR3 drawn from the reference TRBV7-9 and TRBJ2-3 proteins, is DTGVSQNPRHKITKRGQNVTFRCDPISEHNRLYWYRQTLGQGPEFLTYFQNEAQLEKSRLLSDRFSAERPKGSFSTLEIQRTEQGDSAMYLCASRDFITDTQYFGPGTRLTVL.